Following are 14 T cell receptor beta chains from one sample sequenced in a study of T cells after posttransplantation cyclophosphamide. The method was immunoSEQ multiplex PCR; TCRdb's version includes in-frame clones alone and lacks a portion of them. Here the sample spans approximately 12,000 clones, around four fifths being singletons. The sample taken for sequencing was memory CD4+ T cells sorted from PBMCs. These receptors were taken from a middle-aged man in good health, CMV-negative, and a related stem cell transplant donor.

This clone has a handful of counts. The chain links TRBV2 to TRBJ1-5, with a tentative D call TRBD1 (5 bases). V was clipped by 10 bases and J by 0 bases, with 13 bases between them. Germline CDR1 and CDR2: SNHLY and FYNNEI. CDR3 length equals 14 residues. CDR3 sequence reads: CATKDRYSNQPQHF. The CDR3 nucleotides are TGTGCCACCAAAGACAGATATAGCAATCAGCCCCAGCATTTT.

The chain links TRBV19 to TRBJ2-1; D might be TRBD2 (6 bases). V was shortened by 10 bases and J by 4 bases, with 17 bases between the two germline ends. Germline CDR1 reads LNHDA; CDR2 reads SQIVND (reference sequence). The CDR3 contains 14 residues. The CDR3 sequence is CATLPGAGYNEQFF. In nucleotides, the CDR3 is TGTGCCACCCTCCCAGGTGCGGGATACAATGAGCAGTTCTTC.

The V gene is TRBV30, the J gene TRBJ2-1; TRBD2 matches at 11 bases. The trim removed 4 bases at V and 4 bases at J, leaving 3 bases unmatched. The CDR3 consists of 14 residues. Germline V gene sequence: CDR1 GTSNPN, CDR2 SVGIG (reference sequence). The CDR3 DNA reads as TGTGCCTGGATCCCTAGCGGGAGGTACAATGAGCAGTTCTTC. Its translation: CAWIPSGRYNEQFF.

V and J are TRBV5-1 and TRBJ1-1; perhaps TRBD1 as D (6 bases). This CDR3 region has 15 residues. The germline gives CDR1 SGHRS, CDR2 YFSETQ. V lost 0 bases, J lost 4 bases, and 13 bases lay in between. The CDR3 loop is CASSLVGTLGTEAFF. CDR3 nucleotide sequence: TGCGCCAGCAGCTTGGTTGGGACACTCGGCACTGAAGCTTTCTTT. The whole variable domain, filled in from reference TRBV5-1 and TRBJ1-1, reads KAGVTQTPRYLIKTRGQQVTLSCSPISGHRSVSWYQQTPGQGLQFLFEYFSETQRNKGNFPGRFSGRQFSNSRSEMNVSTLELGDSALYLCASSLVGTLGTEAFFGQGTRLTVV.

The chain employs TRBV2 and TRBJ2-1; 11 bases map to TRBD1. This CDR3 spans 18 amino acids. Losses at the gene ends were 6 bases for V and 12 bases for J; bases not matched to a gene: 22. Germline V CDR1 and CDR2: SNHLY, FYNNEI. The CDR3: CASRGGTGGREGLGVQFF. DNA of the CDR3: TGTGCCAGCAGAGGAGGGACAGGGGGGCGGGAGGGCCTTGGGGTGCAGTTCTTC.

A few counts support this clone. The V and J genes are TRBV2 and TRBJ1-5; the D is unclear. Germline V lookup: CDR1 SNHLY, CDR2 FYNNEI. CDR3 length equals 14 residues. The V and J ends lost 7 bases and 4 bases respectively, with 14 bases between them. CDR3 DNA sequence: TGTGCCAGCAAGGCGGGGAACCAGAATCAGCCCCAGCATTTT. This codes for CASKAGNQNQPQHF. Looking up the rest from reference TRBV2 and TRBJ1-5 gives the full variable domain: EPEVTQTPSHQVTQMGQEVILRCVPISNHLYFYWYRQILGQKVEFLVSFYNNEISEKSEIFDDQFSVERPDGSNFTLKIRSTKLEDSAMYFCASKAGNQNQPQHFGDGTRLSIL.

This chain uses TRBV7-3 with TRBJ2-3, with TRBD1 as a possible D gene (5 bases). Trimming pared 2 bases from V and 1 base from J, leaving 13 bases between. CDR1 is SGHTA, CDR2 FQGTGA, per germline. The CDR3 is 16 residues long. DNA for the CDR3: TGTGCCAGCAGCTTAGGCCAGGGCTTAGGCACAGATACGCAGTATTTT. It encodes CASSLGQGLGTDTQYF.

The gene calls are TRBV2 and TRBJ2-3, with 10 bases matching TRBD1. Trimming at V came to 6 bases and at J to 3 bases, leaving 12 bases not matched to a gene. Looked up from germline, CDR1 is SNHLY and CDR2 is FYNNEI. CDR3 length equals 17 residues. CDR3 DNA sequence: TGTGCCAGCAGCCCCGGACAGGGGGGCCGGAAAACAGATACGCAGTATTTT. Protein: CASSPGQGGRKTDTQYF.

The chain carries TRBV7-6 and TRBJ2-2; perhaps TRBD2 as D (6 bases). There are 15 residues in the CDR3. Germline V gene data show CDR1 as SGHVS and CDR2 as FNYEAQ. V was shortened by 2 bases and J by 1 base, with 8 bases between the two germline ends. The CDR3 here is CASSLRGMNTGELFF. The CDR3 DNA sequence: TGTGCCAGCAGCTTACGGGGGATGAACACCGGGGAGCTGTTTTTT.

The chain joins TRBV6-5 to TRBJ2-5; unclear D gene. The germline CDR1 and CDR2 sequences are MNHEY and SVGAGI. Trimming shortened V by 0 bases and J by 5 bases, and 13 bases separated the two germline ends. The CDR3 consists of 15 residues. CDR3 in amino acids: CASSYSRGGGETQYF. The CDR3 region has the DNA TGTGCCAGCAGTTACTCGAGAGGCGGTGGGGAGACCCAGTACTTC.

The V gene is TRBV6-1, the J gene TRBJ1-2; a possible D gene is TRBD1 (5 bases). This CDR3 is built from 12 residues. Germline values: CDR1 MNHNS, CDR2 SASEGT. The V gene lost 7 bases and the J gene lost 4 bases, with 10 bases spanning the gap. CDR3 region: CASTRQSYGYTF. CDR3 nucleotide sequence: TGTGCCAGCACTCGACAGTCCTATGGCTACACCTTC.

The chain couples TRBV2 to TRBJ1-4; D is uncertain. Trimming cost V 6 bases and J 8 bases, with 7 bases left between them. CDR1 and CDR2 from the germline V gene are SNHLY and FYNNEI. The length of the CDR3 is 11 residues. The DNA of the CDR3 is TGTGCCAGCAGGGAGTACGAAAAACTGTTTTTT. It yields the protein CASREYEKLFF.

This chain joins TRBV4-2 and TRBJ1-5; D unresolved. CDR3 length: 16 amino acids. With 4 bases removed from V and 3 bases from J, the gap between germline ends came to 16 bases. CDR1 and CDR2 from the germline V gene are LGHNA and YNFKEQ. The CDR3 DNA sequence: TGTGCCAGCAGCCGTGCGGACCGGGAACCCAATCAGCCCCAGCATTTT. Its protein product is CASSRADREPNQPQHF.

The chain joins TRBV7-3 to TRBJ1-3; a weak D match, TRBD1 (6 bases). The CDR3 is 13 residues long. Germline V gene sequence: CDR1 SGHTA, CDR2 FQGTGA. Trimming stripped 5 bases from V and 4 bases from J, with 9 bases between. This chain's CDR3 is CASSPGTGNTIYF. The CDR3 DNA reads as TGTGCCAGCAGCCCCGGGACAGGAAACACCATATATTTT.